This is a list of T cell receptor beta chains from one sample in a study of blood T cell repertoires in COVID-19. Sequenced by immunoSEQ multiplex PCR; TCRdb stores in-frame clones only, minus some. The table has about 350,000 clones, about 90% seen once. Sequenced input: PBMCs or T cells enriched from blood (not recorded which). These receptors were taken from a woman in her twenties or thirties who had recovered from COVID-19. The CDR3 runs from the conserved cysteine through the conserved F or W. D genes are given only for firm matches. Clone size is given for some rows only: seen once, a few or many times, or a class if the clone is expanded.

TRBV7-6	TRBJ2-1	.	TRBD2	CASSLGASGEGEQFF	TGTGCCAGCAGCTTAGGGGCTAGCGGAGAAGGTGAGCAGTTCTTC
TRBV19	TRBJ2-3	few	TRBD1	CASSIKSGQGARTDTQYF	TGTGCCAGTAGTATAAAGTCTGGACAGGGGGCGCGAACAGATACGCAGTATTTT
TRBV14	TRBJ2-7	.	.	CASSQAAGYEQYF	TGTGCCAGCAGCCAAGCCGCCGGCTACGAGCAGTACTTC
TRBV20-1	TRBJ2-5	.	.	CSASSSGVDF	TGCAGTGCTAGTAGTAGCGGTGTTGACTTC
TRBV14	TRBJ1-6	.	.	CASSQDWSARGSPLHF	TGTGCCAGCAGCCAAGATTGGTCAGCTCGGGGTTCACCCCTCCACTTT
TRBV14	TRBJ1-2	few	TRBD1	CASSPRQGVLYGYTF	TGTGCCAGCAGCCCGCGACAGGGGGTACTCTATGGCTACACCTTC
TRBV6-5	TRBJ1-1	.	TRBD1	CASSYRTGAGTEAFF	TGTGCCAGCAGTTACCGCACAGGGGCTGGCACTGAAGCTTTCTTT
TRBV7-3	TRBJ2-3	.	.	CASSAATSSTDTQYF	TGTGCCAGCAGCGCTGCTACCTCAAGCACAGATACGCAGTATTTT
TRBV15	TRBJ1-1	.	.	CATSTTRRSIEAFF	TGTGCCACCAGTACTACAAGGAGAAGTATAGAAGCTTTCTTT
TRBV6-5	TRBJ1-2	.	TRBD1	CASSYDRGPGYTF	TGTGCCAGCAGTTACGACAGGGGGCCTGGCTACACCTTC
TRBV3-1/TRBV3-2	TRBJ1-5	.	TRBD1	CASSQDAGQGNQPQHF	TGTGCCAGCAGCCAAGACGCCGGACAGGGCAATCAGCCCCAGCATTTT
TRBV7-2	TRBJ1-2	.	TRBD1	CASSSPGQGRSSNYGYTF	TGTGCCAGCAGCTCTCCAGGACAGGGGCGCTCCTCTAACTATGGCTACACCTTC
TRBV19	TRBJ1-5	few	TRBD1	CASSTQGGSNQPQHF	TGTGCCAGTAGTACCCAGGGGGGTAGCAATCAGCCCCAGCATTTT
TRBV7-9	TRBJ2-7	.	.	CASSLGGQRISYEQYF	TGTGCCAGCAGCTTAGGTGGACAGAGAATCTCCTACGAGCAGTACTTC
TRBV10-3	TRBJ2-1	.	TRBD2	CAISDRLTSGYNEQFF	TGTGCCATCAGTGATCGGTTGACTAGCGGTTACAATGAGCAGTTCTTC
TRBV14	TRBJ2-1	.	.	CASSQVFRNEQFF	TGTGCCAGCAGCCAAGTGTTCCGCAATGAGCAGTTCTTC
TRBV28	TRBJ1-2	.	TRBD1	CASSYRGVWPRTF	TGTGCCAGCAGCTACAGGGGAGTTTGGCCGAGGACCTTC
TRBV5-1	TRBJ2-1	.	.	CASSLMAEQFF	TGCGCCAGCAGCTTAATGGCTGAGCAGTTCTTC
TRBV19	TRBJ1-1	.	.	CASMRQRNTEAFF	TGTGCCAGTATGAGGCAGAGGAACACTGAAGCTTTCTTT
TRBV6-1	TRBJ1-2	few	.	CASSERGSLGYGYTF	TGTGCCAGCAGTGAACGGGGTTCCCTTGGGTATGGCTACACCTTC
TRBV4-2	TRBJ1-5	.	TRBD1	CASSMDRGVQPQHF	TGTGCCAGCAGCATGGACAGGGGAGTACAGCCCCAGCATTTT
TRBV19	TRBJ1-1	.	.	CASSIGRTLNTEAFF	TGTGCCAGTAGTATCGGTAGGACACTGAACACTGAAGCTTTCTTT
TRBV19	TRBJ2-1	.	.	CASSRAGYNEQFF	TGTGCCAGTAGCCGCGCCGGGTACAATGAGCAGTTCTTC
TRBV6-5	TRBJ1-6	few	.	CASSYSRQGHSPLHF	TGTGCCAGCAGTTACTCGCGCCAGGGGCACTCACCCCTCCACTTT
TRBV5-1	TRBJ2-1	.	.	CASSSENEQFF	TGCGCCAGCAGTAGTGAGAATGAGCAGTTCTTC
TRBV9	TRBJ1-1	.	TRBD1	CASSLQTGRAFF	TGTGCCAGCAGCCTTCAGACAGGGAGAGCTTTCTTT
TRBV25-1	TRBJ1-3	.	TRBD1	CASSDLDREDSSGNTIYF	TGTGCCAGCAGTGACCTGGACAGGGAGGACTCCTCTGGAAACACCATATATTTT
TRBV5-1	TRBJ1-2	.	TRBD1	CASSWGTAGDVGYGYTF	TGCGCCAGCAGCTGGGGGACAGCCGGGGATGTGGGGTATGGCTACACCTTC
TRBV19	TRBJ1-4	.	.	CASSITRGGEKLFF	TGTGCCAGTAGTATCACTAGGGGGGGTGAAAAACTGTTTTTT
TRBV28	TRBJ1-4	once	.	CASSPPQGFNEKLFF	TGTGCCAGCAGCCCACCACAGGGTTTTAATGAAAAACTGTTTTTT
TRBV28	TRBJ2-7	.	TRBD2	CASRTKRGVYEQYF	TGTGCCAGCAGGACGAAGCGGGGGGTCTACGAGCAGTACTTC
TRBV19	TRBJ2-1	once	TRBD2	CASSRPSGRTNEQFF	TGTGCCAGTAGTAGACCTAGCGGGAGAACCAATGAGCAGTTCTTC
TRBV27	TRBJ1-2	.	TRBD1	CASSLSYDRVPYGYTF	TGTGCCAGCAGTTTATCGTATGACAGGGTTCCCTATGGCTACACCTTC